Listed here are 6 T cell receptor beta chains from one sample, sequenced in a study of T-cell reconstitution after alpha-beta-depleted transplantation in children. The TCRbeta library was prepared with unique molecular identifiers. TCRdb recomputed calls from the PCR reads with MiXCR, one row per CDR3 protein. The profile shows almost 500,000 distinct CDR3 sequences, 12% of them singletons. The input for sequencing was PBMCs from the stem cell graft donor, taken from the stem cell graft. These TCRs come from a human donor who donated a stem cell graft to a child with combined immunodeficiency.

V is TRBV20-1 and J is TRBJ2-7; D possibly matches TRBD1 or TRBD2 (5 bases each). V lost 3 bases and J 2 bases, leaving 11 bases between the germline ends. Germline assignment: CDR1 DFQATT and CDR2 SNEGSKA (reference sequence). CDR3 length: 13 amino acids. CDR3 in amino acids: CSASGEGPYEQYF. In DNA form, the CDR3 reads TGCAGTGCTAGCGGTGAGGGACCCTACGAGCAGTACTTC.

This clonotype appeared many times. The genes are TRBV27 and TRBJ1-1; TRBD1 matches at 10 bases. Trimming removed 0 bases from V and 5 bases from J; junction bases left unmatched: 6. The CDR3 consists of 16 residues. Germline-derived CDR1 and CDR2 are MNHEY and SMNVEV (reference sequence). The chain's CDR3 is CASSLSGQGYNTEAFF. The CDR3 DNA reads as TGTGCCAGCAGTTTATCGGGACAGGGGTATAATACTGAAGCTTTCTTT.

In this sample, this clonotype turned up a few times. The rearrangement uses TRBV7-2 and TRBJ2-7; D possibly corresponds to TRBD1 (6 bases). CDR3 length: 13 amino acids. V was pared by 1 base and J by 6 bases, with 10 bases between. The germline CDR1 and CDR2 sequences are SGHTA and FQGNSA. The CDR3 sequence is CASSLGGQVEQYF. The CDR3 nucleotides read TGTGCCAGCAGCTTAGGGGGGCAGGTCGAGCAGTACTTC. Combining the CDR3 with reference TRBV7-2 and TRBJ2-7 gives the whole variable domain GAGVSQSPSNKVTEKGKDVELRCDPISGHTALYWYRQSLGQGLEFLIYFQGNSAPDKSGLPSDRFSAERTGGSVSTLTIQRTQQEDSAVYLCASSLGGQVEQYFGPGTRLTVT.

The rearrangement uses TRBV5-1 and TRBJ2-7; D uncertain. The germline gives CDR1 SGHRS, CDR2 YFSETQ. The CDR3 extends over 11 amino acids. The V gene lost 4 bases and the J gene lost 5 bases, with 7 bases spanning the gap. The CDR3 spells CASSHDHEQYF. CDR3 DNA sequence: TGCGCCAGCAGCCATGACCACGAGCAGTACTTC.

This clonotype showed up many times. This chain joins TRBV24-1 and TRBJ2-1; no clear D gene. Germline CDR1 KGHDR, CDR2 SFDVKD. The length of the CDR3 is 17 residues. V was cut by 2 bases and J by 0 bases, with 13 bases left in between. CDR3 DNA sequence: TGTGCCACCAGTGATTATCCCACCCTTAGCTCCTACAATGAGCAGTTCTTC. Encoded protein: CATSDYPTLSSYNEQFF.

The chain joins TRBV11-1 to TRBJ2-5, with no clear D. The CDR3 runs to 14 residues. Looked up from germline, CDR1 is SGHAT and CDR2 is FQDESV (reference sequence). V was trimmed by 3 bases and J by 4 bases, leaving 12 bases between them. The CDR3 spells CASSFPARAETQYF. The CDR3 bases are TGTGCCAGCAGCTTCCCGGCGAGAGCAGAGACCCAGTACTTC.